These 32 T cell receptor beta chains were all obtained from the same sample, sequenced in a study of CXCR3-negative and CXCR3-positive naive CD8 T cells. UMI-tagged TRB cDNA libraries were built via 5' RACE. TCRdb derives one entry per CDR3 protein from the 5' RACE reads, leaving out DNA. Its table records roughly 89,000 distinct CDR3 sequences. Sequences were obtained from naive CXCR3- CD8+ T cells from blood. The subset denotes: CD45RO-CCR7+CD27+CD95- naive CD8+ T cells lacking CXCR3 (TNR3-). These receptors were obtained from a human donor in good health. Some clones in this sample may be carry-over from other donors' samples.

This chain joins TRBV6-5 and TRBJ1-2; the TRBD1 assignment by TCRdb is unverifiable without DNA. CDR1 and CDR2 from the germline V gene are MNHEY and SVGAGI. The CDR3 totals 13 residues. The CDR3: CASSYANRDGNTF.

This rearrangement joins TRBV6-4 to TRBJ2-1; TCRdb's D gene call, TRBD2, goes unchecked for lack of DNA. The CDR3 is 13 amino acids. Germline values: CDR1 MRHNA, CDR2 SNTAGT. CDR3 sequence reads: CASSDRLAGGLFF.

The gene calls are TRBV19 and TRBJ1-1; TCRdb outputs TRBD1, but without DNA this stays unchecked. The CDR3 runs to 13 residues. Germline-derived CDR1 and CDR2 are LNHDA and SQIVND (reference sequence). The CDR3 is CASSIGQGPEAFF.

The chain employs TRBV29-1 and TRBJ2-1; the TCRdb call, TRBD2, lacks DNA for checking. The length of the CDR3 is 13 residues. Germline CDR1 and CDR2: SQVTM and ANQGSEA. The chain's CDR3 is CSAGLAAYNEQFF.

This sequence joins TRBV15 and TRBJ2-3; TCRdb calls TRBD1, which cannot be checked without DNA. CDR1 is LNHNV, CDR2 YYDKDF, per germline (reference sequence). CDR3 length: 17 amino acids. The CDR3 region is CATSRDRWQGARDTQYF.

The CDR3 protein is CASSLPTSMHEQYF. The chain combines TRBV5-1 with TRBJ2-7; TCRdb lists TRBD2, though no DNA is available to test this call. Germline V gene sequence: CDR1 SGHRS, CDR2 YFSETQ. The CDR3 is 14 residues long. Using reference TRBV5-1 and TRBJ2-7 for the parts outside the CDR3, the full variable domain is KAGVTQTPRYLIKTRGQQVTLSCSPISGHRSVSWYQQTPGQGLQFLFEYFSETQRNKGNFPGRFSGRQFSNSRSEMNVSTLELGDSALYLCASSLPTSMHEQYFGPGTRLTVT.

The chain recombines TRBV20-1 with TRBJ1-4. CDR3 length equals 14 residues. Germline V lookup: CDR1 DFQATT, CDR2 SNEGSKA (reference sequence). This chain's CDR3 is CSAREIGVYEKLFF.

This chain joins TRBV6-5 and TRBJ2-1; the D gene TCRdb calls, TRBD2, cannot be checked with no DNA. The germline V gene encodes CDR1 MNHEY and CDR2 SVGAGI. This CDR3 spans 13 amino acids. The CDR3 here is CASSSGLVEEQFF.

This sequence joins TRBV18 and TRBJ2-2; TCRdb's D call of TRBD1 is untestable without DNA. The CDR3 is 15 residues long. Germline V gives CDR1 KGHSH, CDR2 LQKENI. CDR3 loop: CATLGQGQNTGELFF.

This chain connects TRBV7-8 to TRBJ2-2; TCRdb's D call, TRBD2, is unchecked because there is no DNA. Per germline, CDR1 SGHVS and CDR2 FQNEAQ. The CDR3 covers 15 residues. This CDR3 is CASSPVAGNTGELFF. Using reference TRBV7-8 and TRBJ2-2 for the parts outside the CDR3, the full variable domain is GAGVSQSPRYKVAKRGQDVALRCDPISGHVSLFWYQQALGQGPEFLTYFQNEAQLDKSGLPSDRFFAERPEGSVSTLKIQRTQQEDSAVYLCASSPVAGNTGELFFGEGSRLTVL.

The chain has TRBV29-1 and TRBJ2-7; there is no DNA to check the TCRdb D call of TRBD1. Looked up from germline, CDR1 is SQVTM and CDR2 is ANQGSEA. The CDR3 loop spans 13 amino acids. The CDR3 sequence is CSVKTGGNYEQYF.

The chain has TRBV7-9 and TRBJ2-5; TCRdb calls TRBD1, which cannot be checked without DNA. CDR1 and CDR2 from the germline V gene are SEHNR and FQNEAQ (reference sequence). The CDR3 spans 12 residues. The CDR3 sequence: CASQQGLETQYF. Combining the CDR3 with reference TRBV7-9 and TRBJ2-5 gives the whole variable domain DTGVSQNPRHKITKRGQNVTFRCDPISEHNRLYWYRQTLGQGPEFLTYFQNEAQLEKSRLLSDRFSAERPKGSFSTLEIQRTEQGDSAMYLCASQQGLETQYFGPGTRLLVL.

CDR3 sequence: CASSQDIGGEKLFF. V gene TRBV4-3 combines with J gene TRBJ1-4; TCRdb outputs TRBD1, but without DNA this stays unchecked. CDR3 length equals 14 residues. Germline V gene sequence: CDR1 LGHNA, CDR2 YSLEER.

V usage is TRBV7-3 and J usage is TRBJ2-1; TCRdb's D call, TRBD1, is unchecked because there is no DNA. This CDR3 has 14 amino acids. Germline V gene lookup returns CDR1 SGHTA and CDR2 FQGTGA. The chain's CDR3 is CASSPTGAYNEQFF.

CDR3 in amino acids: CASSQDPNLAGVTDTQYF. The chain employs TRBV3-1 and TRBJ2-3; TCRdb's assignment of TRBD2 cannot be checked, as there is no DNA. Germline CDR1 LGHDT, CDR2 YNNKEL (reference sequence). The CDR3 extends over 18 amino acids.

CDR3 loop: CASSFSSTATQYF. This chain connects TRBV5-6 to TRBJ2-3. CDR1 and CDR2 (germline): SGHDT, YYEEEE. The CDR3 is 13 residues long. The variable domain in full, with the rest retrieved from reference TRBV5-6 and TRBJ2-3, is DAGVTQSPTHLIKTRGQQVTLRCSPKSGHDTVSWYQQALGQGPQFIFQYYEEEERQRGNFPDRFSGHQFPNYSSELNVNALLLGDSALYLCASSFSSTATQYFGPGTRLTVL.

The J gene is TRBJ2-1, the V gene TRBV5-1. Per germline, CDR1 SGHRS and CDR2 YFSETQ. The CDR3 spans 13 residues. CDR3 in amino acids: CASKESSYNEQFF.

This sequence joins TRBV20-1 and TRBJ1-4. The CDR3 length is 15 residues. The V gene's germline CDR1 is DFQATT and CDR2 SNEGSKA (reference sequence). The chain's CDR3 is CSARVAESTNEKLFF.

The rearrangement joins TRBV29-1 to TRBJ2-7; TCRdb designates TRBD1, a call that cannot be tested without DNA. This CDR3 is built from 12 residues. In germline, CDR1 is SQVTM, CDR2 ANQGSEA. This CDR3 is CSVGGQGYEQYF.

This chain joins TRBV20-1 and TRBJ2-4; TCRdb gives TRBD1 as the D gene, but with no DNA this cannot be confirmed. Germline CDR1 DFQATT, CDR2 SNEGSKA (reference sequence). The CDR3 is 13 amino acids. CDR3 loop: CSATGTSEIIQYF.

This chain uses TRBV5-4 with TRBJ1-1. The CDR3 is 12 residues long. Germline loops: CDR1 SGHNT, CDR2 YYREEE (reference sequence). CDR3 loop: CASVGVNTEAFF.

The chain recombines TRBV6-1 with TRBJ2-7; the TCRdb D gene call, TRBD1, has no DNA to confirm it. CDR3 length equals 16 residues. CDR1 and CDR2 (germline): MNHNS, SASEGT. CDR3 protein: CASSVLRGINSYEQYF.

CDR3 loop: CASSTRGAPEDTQYF. This sequence joins TRBV11-3 and TRBJ2-3; TCRdb designates TRBD1, a call that cannot be tested without DNA. Looked up from germline, CDR1 is SGHNT and CDR2 is YENEEA. The CDR3 runs to 15 residues.

This chain links TRBV29-1 with TRBJ2-5; checking the TCRdb D call of TRBD2 is not possible without DNA. The V gene's germline CDR1 is SQVTM and CDR2 ANQGSEA. The CDR3 spans 14 residues. The CDR3 protein is CSDGGGLTQETQYF.

V usage is TRBV28 and J usage is TRBJ2-2; TCRdb reports TRBD1, a call that lacks DNA to check it against. CDR3 size: 14 residues. The germline gives CDR1 MDHEN, CDR2 SYDVKM. The CDR3 sequence is CASRGTGWSGELFF.

The CDR3 region is CASSRQVYGDRYEQYF. This sequence joins TRBV7-6 and TRBJ2-7; there is no DNA to check the TCRdb D call of TRBD1. The CDR3 runs to 16 residues. Germline V gene lookup returns CDR1 SGHVS and CDR2 FNYEAQ.

The J gene is TRBJ2-7, the V gene TRBV29-1; TCRdb selects TRBD1, and the lack of DNA leaves this call unchecked. The V gene's germline CDR1 is SQVTM and CDR2 ANQGSEA. CDR3 length: 12 amino acids. CDR3 residues: CSVEIRGNEQYF.

The chain joins TRBV7-9 to TRBJ2-2; the TCRdb D gene call, TRBD1, has no DNA to confirm it. This CDR3 comprises 15 residues. CDR1 is SEHNR and CDR2 is FQNEAQ in the germline V gene (reference sequence). CDR3 residues: CASSSGTANTGELFF.

The genes are TRBV4-3 and TRBJ2-7; as DNA is missing, the TRBD1 call by TCRdb cannot be tested. This CDR3 is 16 amino acids long. Germline CDR1 reads LGHNA; CDR2 reads YSLEER. CDR3 protein: CASSQDHPGGVDEQYF.

The chain has TRBV29-1 and TRBJ2-7; TCRdb returns TRBD2, unconfirmable since there is no DNA. Per the germline V gene, CDR1 is SQVTM and CDR2 is ANQGSEA. The CDR3 is 13 amino acids. CDR3 sequence reads: CSVSGGASSEQYF.

The V call is TRBV6-2 or TRBV6-3, the J call TRBJ2-2; TCRdb's D call, TRBD2, is unchecked because there is no DNA. CDR3 length equals 15 residues. Germline-derived CDR1 and CDR2 are MNHEY and SVGEGT. The CDR3 sequence: CATGEAGGPPGELFF.

The rearrangement links TRBV6-5 to TRBJ2-2. The CDR3 runs 16 residues. Germline CDR1 reads MNHEY; CDR2 reads SVGAGI. CDR3: CASSSQSPPATGELFF.